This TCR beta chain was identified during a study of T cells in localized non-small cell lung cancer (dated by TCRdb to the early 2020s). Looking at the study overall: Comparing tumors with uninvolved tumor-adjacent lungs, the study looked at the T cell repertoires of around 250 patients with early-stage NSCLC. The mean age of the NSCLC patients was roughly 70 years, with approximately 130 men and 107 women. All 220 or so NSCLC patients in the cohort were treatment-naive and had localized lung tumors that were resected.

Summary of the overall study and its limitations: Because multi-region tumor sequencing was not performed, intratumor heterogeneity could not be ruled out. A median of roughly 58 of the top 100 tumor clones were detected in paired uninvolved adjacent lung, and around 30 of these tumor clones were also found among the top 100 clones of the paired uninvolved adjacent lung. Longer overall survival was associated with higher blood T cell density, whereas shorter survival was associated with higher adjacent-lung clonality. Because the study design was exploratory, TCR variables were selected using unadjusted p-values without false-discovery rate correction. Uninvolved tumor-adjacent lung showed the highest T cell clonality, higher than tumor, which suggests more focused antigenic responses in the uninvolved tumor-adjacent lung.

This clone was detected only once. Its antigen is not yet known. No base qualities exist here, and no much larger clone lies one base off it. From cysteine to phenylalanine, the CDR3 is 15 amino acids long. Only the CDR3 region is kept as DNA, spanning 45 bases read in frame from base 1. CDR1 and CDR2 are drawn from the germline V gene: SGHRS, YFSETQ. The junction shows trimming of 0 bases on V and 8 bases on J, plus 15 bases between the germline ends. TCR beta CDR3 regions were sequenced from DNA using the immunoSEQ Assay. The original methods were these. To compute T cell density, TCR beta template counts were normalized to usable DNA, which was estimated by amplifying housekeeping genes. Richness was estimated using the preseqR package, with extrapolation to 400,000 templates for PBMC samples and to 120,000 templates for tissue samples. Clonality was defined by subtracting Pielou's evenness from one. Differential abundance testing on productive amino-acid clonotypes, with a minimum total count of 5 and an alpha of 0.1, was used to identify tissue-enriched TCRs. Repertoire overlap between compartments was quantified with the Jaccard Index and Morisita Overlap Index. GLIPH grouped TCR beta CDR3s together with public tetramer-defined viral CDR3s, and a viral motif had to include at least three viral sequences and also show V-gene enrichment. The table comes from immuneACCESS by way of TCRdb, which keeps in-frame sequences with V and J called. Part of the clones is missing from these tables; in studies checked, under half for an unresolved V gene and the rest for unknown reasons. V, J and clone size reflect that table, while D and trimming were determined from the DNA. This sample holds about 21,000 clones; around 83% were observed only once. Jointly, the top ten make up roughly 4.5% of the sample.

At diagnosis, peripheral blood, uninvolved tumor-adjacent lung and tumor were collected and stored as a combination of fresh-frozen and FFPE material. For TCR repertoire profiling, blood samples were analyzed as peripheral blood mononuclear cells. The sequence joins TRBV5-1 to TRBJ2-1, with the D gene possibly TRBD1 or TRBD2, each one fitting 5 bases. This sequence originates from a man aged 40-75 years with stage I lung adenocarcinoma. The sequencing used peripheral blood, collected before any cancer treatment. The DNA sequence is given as TGCGCCAGCAGCTTGGACGGGACCCCCATCCATGAGCAGTTCTTC. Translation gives CASSLDGTPIHEQFF.